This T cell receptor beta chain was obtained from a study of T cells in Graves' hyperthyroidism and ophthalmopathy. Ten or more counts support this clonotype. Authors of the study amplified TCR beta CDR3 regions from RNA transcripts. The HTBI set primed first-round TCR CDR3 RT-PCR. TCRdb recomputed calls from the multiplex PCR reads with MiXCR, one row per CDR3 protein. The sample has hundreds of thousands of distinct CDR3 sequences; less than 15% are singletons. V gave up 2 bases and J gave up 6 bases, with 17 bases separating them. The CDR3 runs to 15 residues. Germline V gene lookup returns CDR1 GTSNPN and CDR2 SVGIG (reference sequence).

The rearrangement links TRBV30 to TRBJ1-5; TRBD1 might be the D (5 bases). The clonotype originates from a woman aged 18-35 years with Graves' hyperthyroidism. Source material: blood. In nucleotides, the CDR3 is TGTGCCTGGAGTCCCTGGGAAGGGGACGGTCAGCCCCAGCATTTT. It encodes CAWSPWEGDGQPQHF.